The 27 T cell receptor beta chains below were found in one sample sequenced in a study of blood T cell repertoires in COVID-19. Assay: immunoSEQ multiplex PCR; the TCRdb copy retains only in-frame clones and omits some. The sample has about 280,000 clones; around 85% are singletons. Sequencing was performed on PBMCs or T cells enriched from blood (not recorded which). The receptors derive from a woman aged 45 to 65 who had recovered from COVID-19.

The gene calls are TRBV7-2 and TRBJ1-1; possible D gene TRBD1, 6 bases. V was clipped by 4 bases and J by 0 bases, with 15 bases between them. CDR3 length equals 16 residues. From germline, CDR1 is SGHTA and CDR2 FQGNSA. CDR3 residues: CASSSTQGTVNTEAFF. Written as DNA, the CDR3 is TGTGCCAGCAGCTCCACCCAGGGGACGGTGAACACTGAAGCTTTCTTT.

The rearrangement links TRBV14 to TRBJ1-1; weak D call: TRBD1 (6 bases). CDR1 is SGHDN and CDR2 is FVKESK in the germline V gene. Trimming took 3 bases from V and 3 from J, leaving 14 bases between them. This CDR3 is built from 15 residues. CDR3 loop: CASSQPQGRHTEAFF. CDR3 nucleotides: TGTGCCAGCAGCCAGCCTCAGGGGCGACACACTGAAGCTTTCTTT.

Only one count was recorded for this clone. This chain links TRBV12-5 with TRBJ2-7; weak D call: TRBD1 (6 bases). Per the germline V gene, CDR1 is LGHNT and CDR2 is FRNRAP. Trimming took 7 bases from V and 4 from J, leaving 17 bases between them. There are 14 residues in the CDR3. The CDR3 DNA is TGTGCTAGTGTTCCCGGGACAAGCCTATACGAGCAGTACTTC. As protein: CASVPGTSLYEQYF. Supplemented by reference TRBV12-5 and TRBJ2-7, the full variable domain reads DARVTQTPRHKVTEMGQEVTMRCQPILGHNTVFWYRQTMMQGLELLAYFRNRAPLDDSGMPKDRFSAEMPDATLATLKIQPSEPRDSAVYFCASVPGTSLYEQYFGPGTRLTVT.

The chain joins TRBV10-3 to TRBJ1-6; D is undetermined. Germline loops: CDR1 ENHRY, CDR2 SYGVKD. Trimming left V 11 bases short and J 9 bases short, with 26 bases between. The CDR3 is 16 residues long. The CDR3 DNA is TGTGCCTCCTCCGAAGGGAGGATAGTAGGAACTTCACCCCTCCACTTT. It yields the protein CASSEGRIVGTSPLHF.

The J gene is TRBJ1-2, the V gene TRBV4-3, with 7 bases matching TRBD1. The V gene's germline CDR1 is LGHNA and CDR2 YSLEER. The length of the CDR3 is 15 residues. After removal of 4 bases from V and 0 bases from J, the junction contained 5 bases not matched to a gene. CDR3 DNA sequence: TGCGCCAGCAGCCCGACGGACAGGACTAACTATGGCTACACCTTC. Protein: CASSPTDRTNYGYTF.

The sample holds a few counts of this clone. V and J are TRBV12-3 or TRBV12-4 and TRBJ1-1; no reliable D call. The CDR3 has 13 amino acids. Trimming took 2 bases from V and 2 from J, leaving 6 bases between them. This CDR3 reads CASSLYSNTEAFF. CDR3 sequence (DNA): TGTGCCAGCAGTTTATACAGTAACACTGAAGCTTTCTTT.

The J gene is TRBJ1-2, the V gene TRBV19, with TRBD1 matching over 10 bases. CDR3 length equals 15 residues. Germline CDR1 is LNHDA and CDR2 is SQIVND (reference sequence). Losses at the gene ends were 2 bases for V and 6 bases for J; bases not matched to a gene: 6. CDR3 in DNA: TGTGCCAGTAGTATAACTGGACAGGGGGATCATGGCTACACCTTC. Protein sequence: CASSITGQGDHGYTF.

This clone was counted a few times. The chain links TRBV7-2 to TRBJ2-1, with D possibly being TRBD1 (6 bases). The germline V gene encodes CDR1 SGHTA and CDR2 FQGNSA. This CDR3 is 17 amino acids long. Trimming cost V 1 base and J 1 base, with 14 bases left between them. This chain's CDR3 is CASSLEGGVWSYNEQFF. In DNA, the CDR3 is TGTGCCAGCAGCTTAGAAGGGGGAGTATGGTCCTACAATGAGCAGTTCTTC. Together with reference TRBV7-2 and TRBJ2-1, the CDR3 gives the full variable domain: GAGVSQSPSNKVTEKGKDVELRCDPISGHTALYWYRQSLGQGLEFLIYFQGNSAPDKSGLPSDRFSAERTGGSVSTLTIQRTQQEDSAVYLCASSLEGGVWSYNEQFFGPGTRLTVL.

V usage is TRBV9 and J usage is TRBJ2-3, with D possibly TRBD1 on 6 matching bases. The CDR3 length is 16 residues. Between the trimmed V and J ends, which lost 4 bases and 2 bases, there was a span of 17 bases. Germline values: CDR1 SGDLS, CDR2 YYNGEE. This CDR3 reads CASSLGHLVITDTQYF. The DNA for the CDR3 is TGTGCCAGCAGCTTGGGACATCTCGTCATCACAGATACGCAGTATTTT. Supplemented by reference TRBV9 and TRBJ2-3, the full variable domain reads DSGVTQTPKHLITATGQRVTLRCSPRSGDLSVYWYQQSLDQGLQFLIQYYNGEERAKGNILERFSAQQFPDLHSELNLSSLELGDSALYFCASSLGHLVITDTQYFGPGTRLTVL.

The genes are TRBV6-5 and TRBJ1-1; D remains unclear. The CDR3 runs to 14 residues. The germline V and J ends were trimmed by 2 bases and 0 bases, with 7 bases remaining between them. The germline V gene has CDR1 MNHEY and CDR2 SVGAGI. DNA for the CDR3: TGTGCCAGCAGTTACGAGCGGATGAACACTGAAGCTTTCTTT. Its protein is CASSYERMNTEAFF.

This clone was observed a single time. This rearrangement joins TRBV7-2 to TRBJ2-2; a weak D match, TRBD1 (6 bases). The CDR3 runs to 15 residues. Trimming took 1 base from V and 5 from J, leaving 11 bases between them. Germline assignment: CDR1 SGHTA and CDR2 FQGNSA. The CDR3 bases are TGTGCCAGCAGCTTAGTAGGCAGGGGTACCGGGGAGCTGTTTTTT. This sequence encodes CASSLVGRGTGELFF.

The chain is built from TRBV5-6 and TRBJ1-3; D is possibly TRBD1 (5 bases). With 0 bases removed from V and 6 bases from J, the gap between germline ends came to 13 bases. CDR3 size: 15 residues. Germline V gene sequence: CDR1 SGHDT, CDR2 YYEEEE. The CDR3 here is CASSLGGRIQNTIYF. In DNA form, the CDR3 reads TGTGCCAGCAGCTTGGGGGGCAGGATTCAAAACACCATATATTTT.

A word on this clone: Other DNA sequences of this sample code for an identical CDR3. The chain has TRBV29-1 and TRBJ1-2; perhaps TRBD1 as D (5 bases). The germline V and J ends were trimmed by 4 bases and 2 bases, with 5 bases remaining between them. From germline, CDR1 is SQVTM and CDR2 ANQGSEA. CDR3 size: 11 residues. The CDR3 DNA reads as TGCAGCGTTGGACAGAACTATGGCTACACCTTC. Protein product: CSVGQNYGYTF.

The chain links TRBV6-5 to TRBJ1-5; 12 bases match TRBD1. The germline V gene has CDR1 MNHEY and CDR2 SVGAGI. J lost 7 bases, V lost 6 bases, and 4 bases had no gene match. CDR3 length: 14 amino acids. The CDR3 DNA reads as TGTGCCAGCAGAAGGGACAGGGGGCACCAGCCCCAGCATTTT. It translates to CASRRDRGHQPQHF.

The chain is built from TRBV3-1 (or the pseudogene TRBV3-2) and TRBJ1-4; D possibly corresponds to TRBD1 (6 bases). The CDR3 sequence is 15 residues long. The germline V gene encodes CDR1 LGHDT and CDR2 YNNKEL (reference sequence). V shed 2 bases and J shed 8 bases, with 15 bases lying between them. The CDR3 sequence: CASSQNPDREEKLFF. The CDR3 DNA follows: TGTGCCAGCAGCCAAAATCCGGACAGAGAGGAAAAACTGTTTTTT.

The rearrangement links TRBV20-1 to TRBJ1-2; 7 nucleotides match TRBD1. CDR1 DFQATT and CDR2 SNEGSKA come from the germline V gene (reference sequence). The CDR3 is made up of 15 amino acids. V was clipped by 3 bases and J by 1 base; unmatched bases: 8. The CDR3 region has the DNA TGCAGTGCTAGTAACACAGGGGCCAGTAACTATGGCTACACCTTC. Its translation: CSASNTGASNYGYTF.

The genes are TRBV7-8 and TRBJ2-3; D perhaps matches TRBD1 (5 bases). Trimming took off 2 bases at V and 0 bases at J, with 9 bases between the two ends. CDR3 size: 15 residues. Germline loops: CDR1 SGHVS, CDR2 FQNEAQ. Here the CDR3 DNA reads TGTGCCAGCAGCTTAATCGACAGTAGCACAGATACGCAGTATTTT. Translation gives CASSLIDSSTDTQYF.

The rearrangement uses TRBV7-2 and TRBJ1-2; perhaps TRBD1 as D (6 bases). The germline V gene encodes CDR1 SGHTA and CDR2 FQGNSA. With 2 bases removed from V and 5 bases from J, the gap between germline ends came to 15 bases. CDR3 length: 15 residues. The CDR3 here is CASSLIGGGGYGYTF. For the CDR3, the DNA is TGTGCCAGCAGCTTAATCGGGGGAGGGGGTTATGGCTACACCTTC.

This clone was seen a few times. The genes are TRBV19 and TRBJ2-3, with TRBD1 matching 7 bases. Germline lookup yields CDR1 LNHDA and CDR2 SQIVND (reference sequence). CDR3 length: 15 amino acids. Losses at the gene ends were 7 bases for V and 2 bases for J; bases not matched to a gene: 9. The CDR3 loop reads CASIPGTAPTDTQYF. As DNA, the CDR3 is TGTGCCAGTATACCCGGGACAGCCCCCACAGATACGCAGTATTTT.

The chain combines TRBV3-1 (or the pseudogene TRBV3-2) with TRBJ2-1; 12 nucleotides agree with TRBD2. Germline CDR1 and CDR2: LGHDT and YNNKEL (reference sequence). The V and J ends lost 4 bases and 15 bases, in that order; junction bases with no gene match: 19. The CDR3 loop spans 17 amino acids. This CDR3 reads CASSPRRATSGRVLWFF. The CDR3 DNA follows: TGTGCCAGCAGCCCGAGAAGAGCGACTAGCGGGAGAGTTCTCTGGTTCTTC.

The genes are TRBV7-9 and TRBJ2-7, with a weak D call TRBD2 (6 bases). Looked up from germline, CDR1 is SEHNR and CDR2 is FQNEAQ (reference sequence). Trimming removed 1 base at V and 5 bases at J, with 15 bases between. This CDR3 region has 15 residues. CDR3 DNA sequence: TGTGCCAGCAGCTTAGATGGGGGGTCTGCCCACGAGCAGTACTTC. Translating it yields CASSLDGGSAHEQYF. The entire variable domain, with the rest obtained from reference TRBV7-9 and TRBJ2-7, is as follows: DTGVSQNPRHKITKRGQNVTFRCDPISEHNRLYWYRQTLGQGPEFLTYFQNEAQLEKSRLLSDRFSAERPKGSFSTLEIQRTEQGDSAMYLCASSLDGGSAHEQYFGPGTRLTVT.

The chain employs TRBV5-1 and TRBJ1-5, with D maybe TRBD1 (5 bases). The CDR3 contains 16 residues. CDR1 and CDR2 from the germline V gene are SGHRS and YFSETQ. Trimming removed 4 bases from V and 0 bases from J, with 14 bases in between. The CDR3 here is CASSHDLGLSNQPQHF. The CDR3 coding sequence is TGCGCCAGCAGCCACGACCTGGGGCTTAGCAATCAGCCCCAGCATTTT.

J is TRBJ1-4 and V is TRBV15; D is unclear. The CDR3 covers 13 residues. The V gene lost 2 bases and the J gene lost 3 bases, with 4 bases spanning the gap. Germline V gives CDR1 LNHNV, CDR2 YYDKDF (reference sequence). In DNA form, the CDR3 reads TGTGCCACCAGCAGACGGGCTAATGAAAAACTGTTTTTT. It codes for CATSRRANEKLFF.

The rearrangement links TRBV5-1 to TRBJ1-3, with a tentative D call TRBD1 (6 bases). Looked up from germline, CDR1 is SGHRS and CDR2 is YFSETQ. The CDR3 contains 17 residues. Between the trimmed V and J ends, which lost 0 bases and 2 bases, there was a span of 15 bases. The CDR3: CASSLDDGGLPGNTIYF. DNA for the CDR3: TGCGCCAGCAGCTTGGACGATGGGGGCCTACCTGGAAACACCATATATTTT.

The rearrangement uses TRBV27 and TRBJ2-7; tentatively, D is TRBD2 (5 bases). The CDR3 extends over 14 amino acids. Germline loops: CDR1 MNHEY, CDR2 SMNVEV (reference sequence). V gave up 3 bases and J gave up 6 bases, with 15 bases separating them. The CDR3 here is CASSFVYREGEQYF. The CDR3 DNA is TGTGCCAGCAGTTTTGTTTACCGGGAAGGCGAGCAGTACTTC.

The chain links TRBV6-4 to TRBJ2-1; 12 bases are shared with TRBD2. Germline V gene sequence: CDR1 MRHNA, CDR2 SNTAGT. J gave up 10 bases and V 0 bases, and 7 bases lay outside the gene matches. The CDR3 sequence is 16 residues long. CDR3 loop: CASSDSGLAGGQEQFF. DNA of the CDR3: TGTGCCAGCAGTGACTCGGGGCTAGCGGGAGGGCAAGAGCAGTTCTTC.

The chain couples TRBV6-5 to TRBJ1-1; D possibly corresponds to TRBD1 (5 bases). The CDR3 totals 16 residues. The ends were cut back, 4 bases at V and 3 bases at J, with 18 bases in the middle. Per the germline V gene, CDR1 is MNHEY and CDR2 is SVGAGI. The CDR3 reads CASSFGLTTGDTEAFF. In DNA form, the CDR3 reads TGTGCCAGCAGTTTCGGACTAACTACGGGGGACACTGAAGCTTTCTTT.